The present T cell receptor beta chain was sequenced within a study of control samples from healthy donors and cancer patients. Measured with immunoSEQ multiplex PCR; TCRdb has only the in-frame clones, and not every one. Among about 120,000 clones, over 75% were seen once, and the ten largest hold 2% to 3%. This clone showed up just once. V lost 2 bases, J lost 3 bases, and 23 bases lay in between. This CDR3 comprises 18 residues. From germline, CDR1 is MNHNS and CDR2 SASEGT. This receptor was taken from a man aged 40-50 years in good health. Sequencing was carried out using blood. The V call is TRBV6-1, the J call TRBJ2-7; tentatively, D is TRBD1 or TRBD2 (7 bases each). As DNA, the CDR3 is TGTGCCAGCAGTGAAACCAGGGCAGGGGGGGCTCAAGTCTACGAGCAGTACTTC. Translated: CASSETRAGGAQVYEQYF.